Below are 4 T cell receptor beta chains sequenced from a single sample in a study of CD8+CD57+ T cells in acquired aplastic anemia (dated by TCRdb to 2016 to 2019). Patients chosen for sequencing had shown expansion of CD8+CD57+ cells by flow cytometry. Sequencing used an Illumina HiSeq 2000. Genomic DNA was used as template for profiling of TCR beta VDJ combinations and CDR3 sequences. TCRdb applied fastp at Q25 and MiXCR to the public reads, then kept only in-frame beta chains. All rows with the same CDR3 protein become a single entry with the most common DNA and genes. For this sample there are roughly 93,000 distinct CDR3 sequences; approximately 73% appear just once. The ten biggest clones cover 65% of the sample. The sample comprised sorted CD4+, CD8+, or CD8+CD57+ T cells (not recorded which) from PBMCs. The receptors shown here come from a human donor with aplastic anemia.

As for this clonotype: At one end, the junction sequence differs from germline, possibly due to a read error. For the CDR3, the DNA is TGTGCCAGCAGCCCGACTAGCGGGAGCACTGATACGCAGTATTTT. Translated, it gives CASSPTSGSTDTQYF. The chain combines TRBV9 with TRBJ2-3; 12 bases agree with TRBD2. In germline, CDR1 is SGDLS, CDR2 YYNGEE. The CDR3 runs to 15 residues. Drawing the rest from reference TRBV9 and TRBJ2-3, the complete variable domain is DSGVTQTPKHLITATGQRVTLRCSPRSGDLSVYWYQQSLDQGLQFLIQYYNGEERAKGNILERFSAQQFPDLHSELNLSSLELGDSALYFCASSPTSGSTDTQYFGPGTRLTVL.

This chain links TRBV20-1 with TRBJ1-2; 8 nucleotides agree with TRBD1. V shed 2 bases and J 4 bases; nucleotides not matched to a gene: 3. Germline CDR1 reads DFQATT; CDR2 reads SNEGSKA (reference sequence). There are 13 residues in the CDR3. The DNA for the CDR3 is TGCAGTGCTAGACAGGGGGCGGGCTATGGCTACACCTTC. Amino acid sequence: CSARQGAGYGYTF.

A single count supports this clonotype. A much larger clone lies a single base off, so this may be a read error. This sequence joins TRBV20-1 and TRBJ1-5; 7 bases are a match to TRBD1. This CDR3 has 13 amino acids. V lost 6 bases, J lost 9 bases, and 11 bases stayed unmatched. Germline CDR1 reads DFQATT; CDR2 reads SNEGSKA (reference sequence). This CDR3 reads CSAATGAFRPQHF. The DNA for the CDR3 is TGCAGTGCAGCCACAGGGGCGTTTCGGCCCCAGCATTTT.

This clonotype was observed many times. This chain links TRBV9 with TRBJ2-2; tentatively, D is TRBD1 or TRBD2 (5 bases each). Trimming cost V 9 bases and J 4 bases, with 10 bases left between them. The CDR3 runs to 12 residues. CDR1 SGDLS and CDR2 YYNGEE come from the germline V gene. The CDR3: CANRDGTGELFF. As DNA, the CDR3 is TGTGCCAACCGGGACGGCACCGGGGAGCTGTTTTTT.